The 18 T cell receptor beta chains below come from one sample, sequenced in a study of T cell responses to AZD1222 COVID-19 vaccine. The method was immunoSEQ multiplex PCR; TCRdb's version includes in-frame clones alone and lacks a portion of them. In the table there are around 140,000 clones, about nine tenths of which are singletons. Sequenced material: peripheral blood, taken 28 days after the second AZD1222 dose. These receptors were taken from an adult who received the AZD1222 COVID-19 vaccine.

The chain links TRBV27 to TRBJ1-3; D call uncertain. Germline V CDR1 and CDR2: MNHEY, SMNVEV (reference sequence). The CDR3 runs to 14 residues. V lost 4 bases and J lost 0, with 7 bases in between. The DNA for the CDR3 is TGTGCCAGCAGTTCTACCGTCTCTGGAAACACCATATATTTT. Translated: CASSSTVSGNTIYF.

The rearrangement joins TRBV18 to TRBJ1-4, with D uncertain. The CDR3 has 17 amino acids. Germline CDR1 is KGHSH and CDR2 is LQKENI. V was cut by 2 bases and J by 0 bases, with 13 bases left in between. The CDR3 sequence is CASSPFGDSATNEKLFF. As DNA, the CDR3 is TGTGCCAGCTCACCATTTGGAGACTCCGCAACTAATGAAAAACTGTTTTTT.

Here the CDR3 DNA reads TGTGCCAGCAGGGATAGCGCGGATGAGCAGTTCTTC. Translated: CASRDSADEQFF. The chain carries TRBV28 and TRBJ2-1, with D perhaps matching TRBD2 (5 bases). V shed 6 bases and J shed 8 bases, with 11 bases lying between them. The V gene's germline CDR1 is MDHEN and CDR2 SYDVKM. CDR3 length: 12 residues. Based on the CDR3 plus reference TRBV28 and TRBJ2-1, the full variable domain is DVKVTQSSRYLVKRTGEKVFLECVQDMDHENMFWYRQDPGLGLRLIYFSYDVKMKEKGDIPEGYSVSREKKERFSLILESASTNQTSMYLCASRDSADEQFFGPGTRLTVL.

The V call is TRBV2, the J call TRBJ1-5, with unresolved D. Trimming removed 4 bases at V and 3 bases at J, with 13 bases between. The CDR3 runs 15 residues. The germline gives CDR1 SNHLY, CDR2 FYNNEI. The CDR3 here is CASSAGSGYNQPQHF. As DNA, the CDR3 is TGTGCCAGCAGTGCTGGGAGTGGCTACAATCAGCCCCAGCATTTT.

The CDR3 sequence is CASSKLSNQPQHF. CDR3 DNA sequence: TGTGCCAGCAGCAAGTTGTCGAATCAGCCCCAGCATTTT. The J gene is TRBJ1-5, the V gene TRBV21-1. TRBV21-1 is a known pseudogene. The CDR3 loop spans 13 amino acids.

V gene TRBV10-3 combines with J gene TRBJ1-2; a possible D gene is TRBD1 (5 bases). The CDR3 sequence is 16 residues long. V lost 2 bases and J 0 bases, leaving 13 bases between the germline ends. The germline gives CDR1 ENHRY, CDR2 SYGVKD. CDR3: CAISEGGQGPNYGYTF. The CDR3 region has the DNA TGTGCCATCAGTGAGGGAGGGCAGGGACCTAACTATGGCTACACCTTC.

Remarks on this clone: An end of the junction differs from the germline gene, which may be a read error. The chain couples TRBV19 to TRBJ1-1; D not certain. This CDR3 has 13 amino acids. The germline V gene encodes CDR1 LNHDA and CDR2 SQIVND (reference sequence). CDR3 sequence (DNA): TGTGTCAGTAGTATTGGGGTAGAGACTGAAGCTTTCTTT. Residues: CVSSIGVETEAFF.

The V gene is TRBV28, the J gene TRBJ1-2; D not certain. Germline values: CDR1 MDHEN, CDR2 SYDVKM. The CDR3 runs to 13 residues. Between the trimmed V and J ends, which lost 5 bases and 5 bases, there was a span of 12 bases. CDR3 nucleotides: TGTGCCAGCAGTCCCAGTCAGGAATATGGCTACACCTTC. Its protein is CASSPSQEYGYTF.

The chain uses TRBV3-1 (or the pseudogene TRBV3-2) and TRBJ2-3, with 10 bases matching TRBD2. This CDR3 contains 15 residues. V gave up 0 bases and J gave up 11 bases; unmatched junction bases: 8. Germline V gives CDR1 LGHDT, CDR2 YNNKEL (reference sequence). The DNA for the CDR3 is TGTGCCAGCAGCCAAGATTTACTAGCGGGGAGGGAGCAGTATTTT. This translates into CASSQDLLAGREQYF.

The CDR3 nucleotides are TGTGCCAGCAGTGAGTCGGCTAGCGGGAACAATGAGCAGTTCTTC. This translates into CASSESASGNNEQFF. The chain employs TRBV2 and TRBJ2-1, with 9 bases fitting TRBD2. The V gene end was trimmed by 3 bases and the J gene end by 5 bases; junction bases not matched to a gene: 5. This CDR3 region has 15 residues. Germline CDR1 reads SNHLY; CDR2 reads FYNNEI.

The CDR3 spells CASSAGQVSYEQYF. The CDR3 DNA follows: TGTGCCAGCAGCGCCGGACAGGTTTCCTACGAGCAGTACTTC. V is TRBV9 and J is TRBJ2-7, with TRBD1 identical over 7 bases. Germline V gene sequence: CDR1 SGDLS, CDR2 YYNGEE. V lost 3 bases and J lost 1; bases outside the gene matches: 4. The CDR3 has 14 amino acids.

This clone was found once. The chain joins TRBV4-1 to TRBJ2-7; D tentatively reads TRBD1 or TRBD2 (5 bases each). CDR1 and CDR2 (germline): MGHRA, YSYEKL. There are 14 residues in the CDR3. V was clipped by 2 bases and J by 6 bases, with 14 bases between them. The chain's CDR3 is CASSQSNWGFEQYF. The CDR3, as DNA: TGCGCCAGCAGCCAAAGTAATTGGGGGTTCGAGCAGTACTTC.

J is TRBJ1-2 and V is TRBV5-1; D possibly corresponds to TRBD1 (5 bases). Germline values: CDR1 SGHRS, CDR2 YFSETQ. Trimming removed 5 bases at V and 0 bases at J, with 17 bases between. The CDR3 has 16 amino acids. The CDR3 loop is CASRPGDRGSNYGYTF. In nucleotides, the CDR3 is TGCGCCAGCAGGCCTGGGGACCGGGGCTCTAACTATGGCTACACCTTC.

V and J are TRBV30 and TRBJ1-4, with D possibly being TRBD1 (5 bases). Trimming removed 7 bases from V and 8 bases from J, with 14 bases in between. This CDR3 comprises 12 residues. The germline V gene has CDR1 GTSNPN and CDR2 SVGIG (reference sequence). In DNA, the CDR3 is TGTGCCTACGTTGTGGGGGTCGAAAAACTGTTTTTT. Its translation: CAYVVGVEKLFF.

The rearrangement joins TRBV12-3 or TRBV12-4 to TRBJ1-5; perhaps TRBD1 as D (5 bases). CDR3 length: 13 amino acids. Between the trimmed V and J ends, which lost 3 bases and 3 bases, there was a span of 6 bases. The CDR3, as DNA: TGTGCCAGCAGTTTGACAGACAATCAGCCCCAGCATTTT. Its protein is CASSLTDNQPQHF.

In this sample, this clone turned up a few times. V usage is TRBV24-1 and J usage is TRBJ2-7; D is unclear. CDR3 length: 10 amino acids. The germline V gene encodes CDR1 KGHDR and CDR2 SFDVKD. Trimming pared 8 bases from V and 3 bases from J, leaving 4 bases between. This CDR3 reads CATTSYEQYV. In nucleotides, the CDR3 is TGTGCCACCACGAGCTACGAGCAGTACGTC.

The rearrangement links TRBV7-9 to TRBJ2-3; D gene unclear. The CDR3 consists of 12 residues. The germline V gene has CDR1 SEHNR and CDR2 FQNEAQ (reference sequence). Trimming pared 5 bases from V and 4 bases from J, leaving 7 bases between. The CDR3 here is CASSPPPDTQYF. The CDR3 bases are TGTGCCAGCAGCCCCCCCCCAGATACGCAGTATTTT.

The J gene is TRBJ1-5, the V gene TRBV15; 9 bases map to TRBD1. The V gene's germline CDR1 is LNHNV and CDR2 YYDKDF (reference sequence). This CDR3 has 18 amino acids. V was clipped by 3 bases and J by 6 bases; unmatched bases: 15. CDR3 protein: CATSRGPLQGARSQPQHF. The CDR3 DNA reads as TGTGCCACCAGCAGGGGCCCCTTACAGGGGGCGAGAAGTCAGCCCCAGCATTTT.